These 27 T cell receptor beta chains were sequenced from one sample in a study of Ad26.COV2.S vaccination and SARS-CoV-2 variants. Only in-frame clones appear in the TCRdb table, and some are missing; sequencing was by immunoSEQ multiplex PCR. The sample records approximately 480,000 clones, around 88% being singletons. The sample's treatment: some 20 received Ad26.COV2.S at low or high dose, single or two shots; 5 received placebo; per-sample allocation not given. Sampling was performed 63 days after the first vaccine or placebo injection. The specimen comprised peripheral blood, sampled in a trial of Ad26.COV2.S vaccine versus placebo. All receptors derive from a person aged 18-65 years who received the Ad26.COV2.S COVID-19 vaccine or a placebo.

The V gene is TRBV19, the J gene TRBJ2-1; TRBD2 might be the D (6 bases). This CDR3 spans 13 amino acids. Germline V CDR1 and CDR2: LNHDA, SQIVND (reference sequence). Trimming removed 8 bases from V and 0 bases from J, with 8 bases in between. CDR3 sequence reads: CASGGYSYNEQFF. DNA of the CDR3: TGTGCCAGTGGAGGGTACTCCTACAATGAGCAGTTCTTC. The whole variable domain, filled in from reference TRBV19 and TRBJ2-1, reads DGGITQSPKYLFRKEGQNVTLSCEQNLNHDAMYWYRQDPGQGLRLIYYSQIVNDFQKGDIAEGYSVSREKKESFPLTVTSAQKNPTAFYLCASGGYSYNEQFFGPGTRLTVL.

The chain employs TRBV3-1 (or the pseudogene TRBV3-2) and TRBJ2-7; the D gene is possibly TRBD2 (5 bases). This CDR3 spans 11 amino acids. The germline gives CDR1 LGHDT, CDR2 YNNKEL (reference sequence). V lost 8 bases, J lost 5 bases, and 10 bases lay in between. Here the CDR3 reads CASGRMDEQYF. Written as DNA, the CDR3 is TGTGCCAGCGGGAGAATGGACGAGCAGTACTTC.

This clone appeared a few times. V usage is TRBV7-9 and J usage is TRBJ1-1; 8 bases align to TRBD1. The germline V gene encodes CDR1 SEHNR and CDR2 FQNEAQ (reference sequence). The CDR3 sequence is 16 residues long. With V trimmed by 1 base and J by 1 base, 5 bases remained unmatched. CDR3 sequence (DNA): TGTGCCAGCAGCTTAGGGACAGGGTCGGGGAACACTGAAGCTTTCTTT. Residues: CASSLGTGSGNTEAFF.

This sequence joins TRBV28 and TRBJ1-1; no clear D. V shed 0 bases and J shed 0 bases, with 5 bases lying between them. The CDR3 consists of 14 residues. Germline lookup yields CDR1 MDHEN and CDR2 SYDVKM. The CDR3 nucleotides read TGTGCCAGCAGTTTATGGCTAATGAACACTGAAGCTTTCTTT. This translates into CASSLWLMNTEAFF. Supplemented by reference TRBV28 and TRBJ1-1, the full variable domain reads DVKVTQSSRYLVKRTGEKVFLECVQDMDHENMFWYRQDPGLGLRLIYFSYDVKMKEKGDIPEGYSVSREKKERFSLILESASTNQTSMYLCASSLWLMNTEAFFGQGTRLTVV.

This clone occurred once. J is TRBJ2-7 and V is TRBV3-1 (or the pseudogene TRBV3-2), with TRBD2 matching over 10 bases. There are 15 residues in the CDR3. J gave up 6 bases and V 1 base, and 6 bases lay outside the gene matches. In germline, CDR1 is LGHDT, CDR2 YNNKEL (reference sequence). The CDR3 DNA follows: TGTGCCAGCAGCCAAGCGGCTAGCGGGAGTGGCGAGCAGTACTTC. Amino acid sequence: CASSQAASGSGEQYF.

V and J are TRBV11-3 and TRBJ2-5, with no clear D. The CDR3 runs 13 residues. Germline V CDR1 and CDR2: SGHNT, YENEEA. With 2 bases removed from V and 3 bases from J, the gap between germline ends came to 7 bases. The CDR3 loop is CASSLLPEETQYF. The DNA for the CDR3 is TGTGCCAGCAGCTTATTGCCCGAAGAGACCCAGTACTTC. Combining the CDR3 with reference TRBV11-3 and TRBJ2-5 gives the whole variable domain EAGVVQSPRYKIIEKKQPVAFWCNPISGHNTLYWYLQNLGQGPELLIRYENEEAVDDSQLPKDRFSAERLKGVDSTLKIQPAELGDSAVYLCASSLLPEETQYFGPGTRLLVL.

The chain combines TRBV11-2 with TRBJ1-5, with a tentative D call TRBD1 (5 bases). V was cut by 5 bases and J by 4 bases, with 15 bases left in between. The CDR3 consists of 15 residues. Germline assignment: CDR1 SGHAT and CDR2 FQNNGV. The CDR3 spells CASSRGDYRNQPQHF. The CDR3 DNA sequence: TGTGCCAGCAGCCGTGGGGACTACCGAAATCAGCCCCAGCATTTT.

V and J are TRBV7-2 and TRBJ2-1; the D gene is possibly TRBD1 (5 bases). The CDR3 has 16 residues. V lost 0 bases to trimming and J lost 5 bases, with 14 bases between them. Germline V gene data show CDR1 as SGHTA and CDR2 as FQGNSA. CDR3 protein: CASSLAQGPYHNEQFF. The CDR3 coding sequence is TGTGCCAGCAGCTTAGCGCAGGGTCCGTATCACAATGAGCAGTTCTTC.

Only a few counts were recorded for this clone. The V and J genes are TRBV30 and TRBJ2-1; 7 nucleotides agree with TRBD2. Germline V gene lookup returns CDR1 GTSNPN and CDR2 SVGIG (reference sequence). CDR3 length equals 13 residues. V shed 0 bases and J 9 bases; nucleotides not matched to a gene: 5. This CDR3 reads CAWSVKTSTEQFF. CDR3 in DNA: TGTGCCTGGAGTGTAAAGACTAGCACTGAGCAGTTCTTC.

V gene TRBV11-3 combines with J gene TRBJ2-3; no definite D call. Germline assignment: CDR1 SGHNT and CDR2 YENEEA. CDR3 size: 14 residues. The V end was cut by 2 bases, the J end by 1 base, with 7 bases between. The CDR3: CASSLYAGTDTQYF. The CDR3 bases are TGTGCCAGCAGCTTATACGCAGGCACAGATACGCAGTATTTT.

This clone was seen once. This chain uses TRBV27 with TRBJ1-1; no clear D. The CDR3 consists of 14 residues. CDR1 is MNHEY and CDR2 is SMNVEV in the germline V gene (reference sequence). V gave up 4 bases and J gave up 8 bases, with 17 bases separating them. The CDR3 bases are TGTGCCAGCAGTTACGAGAGGACCGACAACGAAGCTTTCTTT. Translating gives CASSYERTDNEAFF.

The V and J genes are TRBV19 and TRBJ1-2; TRBD1 might be the D (6 bases). The CDR3 contains 16 residues. Germline CDR1 reads LNHDA; CDR2 reads SQIVND (reference sequence). The germline V and J ends were trimmed by 5 bases and 5 bases, with 21 bases remaining between them. This chain's CDR3 is CASSFPRGGAQYGYTF. The CDR3 coding sequence is TGTGCCAGTAGTTTCCCCCGAGGGGGGGCGCAGTATGGCTACACCTTC. The entire variable domain, with the rest obtained from reference TRBV19 and TRBJ1-2, is as follows: DGGITQSPKYLFRKEGQNVTLSCEQNLNHDAMYWYRQDPGQGLRLIYYSQIVNDFQKGDIAEGYSVSREKKESFPLTVTSAQKNPTAFYLCASSFPRGGAQYGYTFGSGTRLTVV.

The rearrangement uses TRBV5-4 and TRBJ1-2; D unclear. The V gene's germline CDR1 is SGHNT and CDR2 YYREEE (reference sequence). This CDR3 is 13 amino acids long. V lost 0 bases, J lost 2 bases, and 5 bases lay in between. The CDR3 loop reads CASSLVSNYGYTF. The DNA of the CDR3 is TGTGCCAGCAGCTTGGTATCCAACTATGGCTACACCTTC.

The J gene is TRBJ1-4, the V gene TRBV7-9; a possible D gene is TRBD1 (5 bases). Trimming left V 2 bases short and J 8 bases short, with 18 bases between. The CDR3 has 16 amino acids. Germline-derived CDR1 and CDR2 are SEHNR and FQNEAQ (reference sequence). In nucleotides, the CDR3 is TGTGCCAGCAGCTTACTGCCAATCCTCGGGGGGGAAAAACTGTTTTTT. Translation: CASSLLPILGGEKLFF.

In its sample, this clone was seen a few times. The V gene is TRBV29-1, the J gene TRBJ2-5; 12 positions match TRBD2. The CDR3 has 12 residues. CDR1 and CDR2 (germline): SQVTM, ANQGSEA. Germline trimming cut 6 bases from V and 4 bases from J; bases unmatched to any gene: 0. CDR3 sequence (DNA): TGCAGCGTGGGACTAGCGGGAGAGACCCAGTACTTC. It specifies CSVGLAGETQYF.

The genes are TRBV7-2 and TRBJ2-5; 12 bases are a match to TRBD2. The CDR3 has 16 amino acids. V shed 4 bases and J 4 bases; nucleotides not matched to a gene: 7. Germline V lookup: CDR1 SGHTA, CDR2 FQGNSA. This chain's CDR3 is CASSSRLAGAGETQYF. CDR3 sequence (DNA): TGTGCCAGCAGCTCACGACTAGCGGGAGCGGGAGAGACCCAGTACTTC.

The chain is built from TRBV3-1 (or the pseudogene TRBV3-2) and TRBJ1-2; D gene unclear. The CDR3 loop spans 13 amino acids. Trimming cost V 0 bases and J 7 bases, with 9 bases left between them. Germline V CDR1 and CDR2: LGHDT, YNNKEL (reference sequence). The CDR3 DNA sequence: TGTGCCAGCAGCCAAGATCATCGGGGTGGCTACACCTTC. It translates to CASSQDHRGGYTF.

This clone has only one observation. The CDR3: CASTAGSHRITGELFF. The CDR3 nucleotides read TGTGCCAGCACGGCGGGTAGTCATCGGATTACCGGGGAGCTGTTTTTT. The chain uses TRBV28 and TRBJ2-2; possible D gene TRBD2, 5 bases. The CDR3 is made up of 16 amino acids. The germline V gene has CDR1 MDHEN and CDR2 SYDVKM. The ends were cut back, 7 bases at V and 5 bases at J, with 20 bases in the middle.

As for this clone: The sample carries other DNA sequences with the same CDR3. V usage is TRBV7-9 and J usage is TRBJ2-3; no reliable D call. Germline CDR1 SEHNR, CDR2 FQNEAQ (reference sequence). V was shortened by 4 bases and J by 2 bases, with 1 base between the two germline ends. This CDR3 region has 11 residues. The CDR3, as DNA: TGTGCCAGCAGCTCCACAGATACGCAGTATTTT. Amino acid sequence: CASSSTDTQYF.

The gene calls are TRBV27 and TRBJ2-7; 9 bases agree with TRBD2. The V gene's germline CDR1 is MNHEY and CDR2 SMNVEV (reference sequence). CDR3 length equals 14 residues. V shed 7 bases, J shed 6 bases, and the junction held 10 bases outside the gene matches. CDR3 sequence reads: CASKEDGREGEQYF. The CDR3 DNA reads TGTGCCAGCAAAGAAGATGGGCGGGAGGGCGAGCAGTACTTC.

The CDR3 DNA follows: TGTGCCAGTAGCACCCCCGGGACCCTGGGCGGGGAGCTGTTTTTT. It encodes CASSTPGTLGGELFF. The chain recombines TRBV19 with TRBJ2-2; D could derive from TRBD1 or TRBD2 (5 bases each). The CDR3 consists of 15 residues. Germline V gene sequence: CDR1 LNHDA, CDR2 SQIVND (reference sequence). Trimming shortened V by 6 bases and J by 7 bases, and 18 bases separated the two germline ends.

V gene TRBV7-6 combines with J gene TRBJ2-1, with D tentatively TRBD2 (5 bases). Germline CDR1 is SGHVS and CDR2 is FNYEAQ. The CDR3 runs 16 residues. V was trimmed by 3 bases and J by 0 bases, leaving 12 bases between them. The CDR3 sequence is CASSFRTPSSYNEQFF. The CDR3 DNA is TGTGCCAGCAGCTTTCGGACTCCGAGCTCCTACAATGAGCAGTTCTTC. The entire variable domain, with the rest obtained from reference TRBV7-6 and TRBJ2-1, is as follows: GAGVSQSPRYKVTKRGQDVALRCDPISGHVSLYWYRQALGQGPEFLTYFNYEAQQDKSGLPNDRFSAERPEGSISTLTIQRTEQRDSAMYRCASSFRTPSSYNEQFFGPGTRLTVL.

The chain combines TRBV28 with TRBJ2-1; 7 nucleotides match TRBD2. The CDR3 runs to 16 residues. Germline values: CDR1 MDHEN, CDR2 SYDVKM. Trimming cost V 3 bases and J 0 bases; bases outside gene matches: 5. This chain's CDR3 is CASSFSSGRSYNEQFF. CDR3 in DNA: TGTGCCAGCAGTTTTTCTAGCGGACGCTCCTACAATGAGCAGTTCTTC.

This sequence joins TRBV24-1 and TRBJ2-2; D call uncertain. The CDR3 is 12 amino acids. The V and J ends lost 2 bases and 3 bases respectively, with 0 bases between them. Germline V lookup: CDR1 KGHDR, CDR2 SFDVKD. In nucleotides, the CDR3 is TGTGCCACCAGTGATTACACCGGGGAGCTGTTTTTT. It encodes CATSDYTGELFF.

V and J are TRBV24-1 and TRBJ1-1; possible D gene TRBD1, 6 bases. Trimming left V 0 bases short and J 0 bases short, with 10 bases between. In germline, CDR1 is KGHDR, CDR2 SFDVKD. The CDR3 extends over 16 amino acids. CDR3 amino acids: CATSDLLGDMNTEAFF. The CDR3 nucleotides are TGTGCCACCAGTGATTTGCTAGGGGACATGAACACTGAAGCTTTCTTT.

This rearrangement joins TRBV9 to TRBJ2-5, with 7 nucleotides matching TRBD2. The CDR3 extends over 17 amino acids. Germline values: CDR1 SGDLS, CDR2 YYNGEE. Losses at the gene ends were 4 bases for V and 2 bases for J; bases not matched to a gene: 14. In nucleotides, the CDR3 is TGTGCCAGCAGCCCCGCGGGGAGCGGGAACCTTCAAGAGACCCAGTACTTC. Amino acid sequence: CASSPAGSGNLQETQYF.

Remarks on this clone: The sample has other DNA sequences that encode this CDR3 too. CDR3 sequence: CAWSAGYGYTF. CDR3 sequence (DNA): TGTGCCTGGAGCGCGGGCTATGGCTACACCTTC. The V call is TRBV30, the J call TRBJ1-2; no clear D gene. The CDR3 extends over 11 amino acids. V was clipped by 3 bases and J by 4 bases, with 6 bases between them. Germline CDR1 reads GTSNPN; CDR2 reads SVGIG (reference sequence).